The clone carrying this T cell receptor beta chain was recorded at least ten times. An end of the junction does not agree with germline; a read error may underlie this. Time point given: newly diagnosed GD, antithyroid drugs for less than 3 months. Construction of the TCR library relied on RNA isolated from PBMCs. This record comes from a study of regulatory T cells in long-lasting Graves disease. The germline CDR1 and CDR2 sequences are ENHRY and SYGVKD. The CDR3 sequence is 16 residues long. According to the study, TCR beta libraries were built with iRepertoire HTBI primers and CDR3-region Arm-PCR. Via MiXCR, TCRdb re-called the multiplex PCR reads, giving one row per CDR3 protein. Among over 450,000 distinct CDR3 sequences, more than 10% were seen once, and the ten largest hold approximately 9%. Separately, the same data were catalogued under a study of T cells in Graves' hyperthyroidism and ophthalmopathy. That paper notes: The primer set for the first-round RT-PCR of the TCR CDR3 was HTBI.

This material consisted of peripheral blood mononuclear cells (PBMCs), taken at new diagnosis, from a patient treated with antithyroid drugs. The clonotype was recovered from a woman aged 25 to 39 with Graves disease. The gene calls are TRBV10-3 and TRBJ2-7; D possibly corresponds to TRBD1 (6 bases). The CDR3 is CAISEGGAYDSSEQYF. CDR3 nucleotide sequence: TGTGCCATCAGTGAGGGGGGCGCTTACGATTCCTCCGAGCAGTACTTC.